This TCR beta chain was recorded in a study of post-analysis software for immune sequencing data. Study overall: Patients with relapsing-remitting, secondary progressive and progressive-relapsing multiple sclerosis courses were all represented.

The V gene's germline CDR1 is SGDLS and CDR2 YYNGEE. The V end lost 0 bases, the J end lost 7 bases, and 11 bases lay between the germline ends. The CDR3 totals 15 residues. Each TCR beta cDNA library carried unique molecular identifiers. TCRdb analysed the PCR reads with MiXCR anew, one entry per CDR3 protein. This table holds hundreds of thousands of distinct CDR3 sequences, 30% to 45% found once. Concerning this clonotype: The target antigen is unknown.

General study findings and limits: Those samples that were prepared in the same batch co-clustered strongly by F measure. The normalized Chao1 diversity of multiple sclerosis patients was significantly lower than that of controls. About five TRBV segments appeared more often in patients than in controls, and TRBV5-6, TRBV5-1 and TRBV20-1 were among these.

This TCR was recovered from a girl aged 10 to 17 with multiple sclerosis. The specimen was blood. This rearrangement joins TRBV9 to TRBJ1-6, with D unresolved. The CDR3, as DNA: TGTGCCAGCAGCGTAGACGTCGGCGGGAATTCACCCCTCCACTTT. As protein: CASSVDVGGNSPLHF.